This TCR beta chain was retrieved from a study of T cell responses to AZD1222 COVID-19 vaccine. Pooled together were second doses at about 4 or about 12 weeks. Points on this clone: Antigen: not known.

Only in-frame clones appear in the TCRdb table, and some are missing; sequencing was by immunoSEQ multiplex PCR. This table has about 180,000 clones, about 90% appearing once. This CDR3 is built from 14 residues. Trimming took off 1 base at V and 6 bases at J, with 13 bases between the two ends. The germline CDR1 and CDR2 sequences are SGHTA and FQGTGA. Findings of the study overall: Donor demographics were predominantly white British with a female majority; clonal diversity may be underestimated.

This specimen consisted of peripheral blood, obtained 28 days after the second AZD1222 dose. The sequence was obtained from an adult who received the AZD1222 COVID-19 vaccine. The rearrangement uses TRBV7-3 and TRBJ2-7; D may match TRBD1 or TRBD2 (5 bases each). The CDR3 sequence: CASSLKPGAGEQYF. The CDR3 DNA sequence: TGTGCCAGCAGCTTAAAACCTGGGGCGGGCGAGCAGTACTTC.